This T cell receptor beta chain emerged from a study of T cells after yellow fever vaccination. Study-wide results and caveats: The CD4 and CD8 compartments had a small share of their clonotypes in common.

This clonotype occurred a few times. Its antigen remains unidentified. One entry per CDR3 protein results from TCRdb running MiXCR on the 5' RACE reads. The table shows about 340,000 distinct CDR3 sequences, with under 15% occurring only once. Here the sequenced sample was CD4+ T cells sorted from PBMCs, taken 15 days after the yellow fever booster vaccination. This receptor was obtained from a man aged 18 to 29 who received the YFV17D yellow fever vaccine.

CDR3 residues: CASSPRGGAAYEQYF. CDR3 in DNA: TGTGCCAGCTCACCACGCGGGGGGGCGGCCTACGAGCAGTACTTC. The chain joins TRBV18 to TRBJ2-7; 9 bases fit TRBD2. Germline CDR1 reads KGHSH; CDR2 reads LQKENI. The CDR3 totals 15 residues. J lost 2 bases, V lost 1 base, and 3 bases had no gene match.